The next 7 T cell receptor beta chains were all read from a single sample in a study of regulatory T cells in long-lasting Graves disease. The time point here: persistent/refractory GD, antithyroid drugs over 5 years with positive TRAb. Isolated PBMC RNA provided the starting material for the TCR library. Researchers made TCR beta libraries by using iRepertoire HTBI primers and running Arm-PCR on CDR3 regions. A single record per CDR3 protein comes from TCRdb applying MiXCR to the multiplex PCR reads. The table lists about 460,000 distinct CDR3 sequences, roughly 23% of them singletons, with roughly 13% in the top ten. Sequencing was performed on peripheral blood mononuclear cells (PBMCs), taken when the disease was refractory, from a patient treated with antithyroid drugs. The receptors derive from a female donor with Graves disease.

This clonotype showed up many times. The chain couples TRBV15 to TRBJ2-5, with a possible D match to TRBD2 (6 bases). Trimming removed 1 base from V and 1 base from J, with 13 bases in between. The CDR3 consists of 16 residues. Germline-derived CDR1 and CDR2 are LNHNV and YYDKDF (reference sequence). The CDR3, as DNA: TGTGCCACCAGCAGAGGGGAGCGGGCCCTCCAAGAGACCCAGTACTTC. Encoded protein: CATSRGERALQETQYF.

This clonotype was observed at least ten times. The chain recombines TRBV12-3 or TRBV12-4 with TRBJ1-3, with D perhaps matching TRBD1 (5 bases). Trimming left V 5 bases short and J 1 base short, with 15 bases between. This CDR3 comprises 16 residues. The CDR3 DNA sequence: TGTGCCAGCAGTATAAGCCCACAGGTTTCTGGAAACACCATATATTTT. Translated: CASSISPQVSGNTIYF.

The V gene is TRBV6-1, the J gene TRBJ2-2; D is uncertain. Looked up from germline, CDR1 is MNHNS and CDR2 is SASEGT. This CDR3 contains 13 residues. V was cut by 6 bases and J by 4 bases, with 9 bases left in between. The CDR3 nucleotides are TGTGCCAGCAGACCCCTAGGCACCGGGGAGCTGTTTTTT. Its protein is CASRPLGTGELFF.

The rearrangement joins TRBV28 to TRBJ1-5; a weak D match, TRBD1 (6 bases). The ends were cut back, 11 bases at V and 5 bases at J, with 16 bases in the middle. The length of the CDR3 is 13 residues. Germline V gene lookup returns CDR1 MDHEN and CDR2 SYDVKM. CDR3 in DNA: TGTGCCGGCATTAGGGGGTCCGATCAGCCCCAGCATTTT. The encoded protein is CAGIRGSDQPQHF.

This clonotype was found many times. The chain couples TRBV28 to TRBJ2-2; D might be TRBD1 (5 bases). V lost 6 bases and J lost 4, with 9 bases in between. Germline loops: CDR1 MDHEN, CDR2 SYDVKM. CDR3 length: 13 residues. CDR3 in amino acids: CASRKGVTGELFF. The CDR3 DNA is TGTGCCAGCAGAAAAGGGGTCACCGGGGAGCTGTTTTTT.

This clonotype was seen repeatedly, ten times or more. This chain uses TRBV7-2 with TRBJ2-7; 9 positions match TRBD2. V lost 5 bases to trimming and J lost 4 bases; unmatched junction nucleotides: 9. Germline CDR1 SGHTA, CDR2 FQGNSA. This CDR3 region has 15 residues. As DNA, the CDR3 is TGTGCCAGCAGCGGAGGACTAGCGAGTGGTTACGAGCAGTACTTC. Amino acid sequence: CASSGGLASGYEQYF.

This clonotype was seen at least ten times. This chain links TRBV6-1 with TRBJ2-7; 9 nucleotides agree with TRBD2. Germline V lookup: CDR1 MNHNS, CDR2 SASEGT. V was pared by 9 bases and J by 7 bases, with 10 bases of the junction left unmatched. This CDR3 is 13 amino acids long. The CDR3 is CASLGSGRREQYF. The CDR3 coding sequence is TGTGCCAGTCTCGGGAGCGGGAGGCGGGAGCAGTACTTC.